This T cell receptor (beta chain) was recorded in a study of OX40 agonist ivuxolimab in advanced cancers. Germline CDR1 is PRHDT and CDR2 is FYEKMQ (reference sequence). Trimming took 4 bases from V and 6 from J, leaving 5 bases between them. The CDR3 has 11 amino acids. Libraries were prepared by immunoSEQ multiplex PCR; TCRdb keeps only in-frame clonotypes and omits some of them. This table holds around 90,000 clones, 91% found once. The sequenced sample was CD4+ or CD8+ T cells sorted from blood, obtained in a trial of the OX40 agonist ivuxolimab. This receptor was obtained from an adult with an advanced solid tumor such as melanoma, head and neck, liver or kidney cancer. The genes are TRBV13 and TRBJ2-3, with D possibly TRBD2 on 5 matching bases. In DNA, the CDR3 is TGTGCCAGCAGCTCGGGGGATACGCAGTATTTT. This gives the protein CASSSGDTQYF. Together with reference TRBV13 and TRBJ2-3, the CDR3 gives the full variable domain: AAGVIQSPRHLIKEKRETATLKCYPIPRHDTVYWYQQGPGQDPQFLISFYEKMQSDKGSIPDRFSAQQFSDYHSELNMSSLELGDSALYFCASSSGDTQYFGPGTRLTVL.